The T cell receptor beta chain described here comes from a study of metastatic and nonmetastatic thyroid tumors. Whole-study context: Repertoire data that came from the blood and tumor or nodule tissue of malignant and benign thyroid patients were compared.

TCRdb reanalyzed the PCR reads with MiXCR. The sample holds over 14,000 clones; under 25% are singletons and the top ten take roughly 8%. All patients were treatment-naive before thyroid surgery. The junction had 3 bases not matched to a gene; V was cut back by 0 bases and J by 5 bases. Germline CDR1 is SGDLS and CDR2 is YYNGEE. The CDR3 consists of 15 residues. Overall study results and limits: Malignant thyroid tumors reportedly exceeded benign nodules significantly in TCR beta diversity, with the difference appearing in blood and tumor.

This clone is categorized as medium-sized (0.01 to 0.1%). What it recognizes is unknown. Sequenced input: tumor tissue. The receptor was isolated from a female donor with papillary thyroid cancer or a benign thyroid nodule (not recorded which). Some clones in this sample may be carry-over from other donors' samples. This chain joins TRBV9 and TRBJ2-3; TRBD2 matches at 10 bases. DNA of the CDR3: TGTGCCAGCAGCGTAGAGGCTAGCGGGGGAGATACGCAGTATTTT. Protein: CASSVEASGGDTQYF.